This is a list of T cell receptor beta chains from one sample in a study of monozygotic twins with inflammatory bowel disease. After re-calling the 5' RACE reads, TCRdb lists one entry per CDR3 protein, DNA absent. The table lists more than 300,000 distinct CDR3 sequences. Sequencing used blood. All receptors come from a human donor with ulcerative colitis or Crohn's disease, or a healthy co-twin of an affected twin (not recorded which). Each CDR3 is given with its conserved first and last residue. The order of the fields is V gene, J gene, CDR3 protein.

TRBV10-3	TRBJ2-7	CAISDVIDEQYF
TRBV14	TRBJ1-1	CASSQGLQLGAFF
TRBV7-2	TRBJ2-6	CASSPPGPVSGANVLTF
TRBV3-1	TRBJ2-2	CASSPPGTSGGPGELFF
TRBV5-3	TRBJ2-4	CARSLVPAKNIQYF
TRBV7-9	TRBJ1-2	CASSLTGYGYTF
TRBV4-3	TRBJ1-1	CASSQGNIIRMNTEAFF
TRBV5-1	TRBJ2-7	CASSLSSGNYEQYF
TRBV5-1	TRBJ1-4	CASSPQQGRREKLFF
TRBV12-3/TRBV12-4	TRBJ2-3	CASSLFSSGTDTQYF
TRBV20-1	TRBJ1-1	CSVNKDLVKGFF
TRBV5-1	TRBJ1-6	CASSPGQVDSPLHF
TRBV4-2	TRBJ1-5	CASGQGAGVNQPQHF
TRBV27	TRBJ2-5	CASSYWAGSPQETQYF
TRBV20-1	TRBJ2-7	CSARVRGLAGGLSEQYF
TRBV15	TRBJ1-5	CATSRSRDRKLINQPQHF
TRBV5-1	TRBJ2-3	CASGTGDTDTQYF
TRBV20-1	TRBJ2-1	CSARGLVGVSYNEQFF
TRBV4-1	TRBJ2-3	CASSQGRGLTDTQYF
TRBV20-1	TRBJ1-2	CSATRGGANYGYTF
TRBV5-1	TRBJ2-7	CASSLDGTGNYEQYF
TRBV5-6	TRBJ1-3	CASGARDTKGNTIYF
TRBV12-3/TRBV12-4	TRBJ2-3	CASSADRGRPDTQYF
TRBV4-3	TRBJ1-1	CASSHRNRGLTEAFF
TRBV28	TRBJ1-5	CASSLGGTGIQPQHF
TRBV19	TRBJ1-5	CASSIGGRRVGAQPQHF
TRBV5-1	TRBJ2-1	CASSFGLAGGRDWNEQFF
TRBV30	TRBJ2-3	CAWSVGAGGADTQYF
TRBV5-1	TRBJ2-5	CASSSVRGAQETQYF
TRBV7-2	TRBJ1-2	CASSAQSGTGNYGYTF
TRBV19	TRBJ2-1	CASSRGGTYNEQFF